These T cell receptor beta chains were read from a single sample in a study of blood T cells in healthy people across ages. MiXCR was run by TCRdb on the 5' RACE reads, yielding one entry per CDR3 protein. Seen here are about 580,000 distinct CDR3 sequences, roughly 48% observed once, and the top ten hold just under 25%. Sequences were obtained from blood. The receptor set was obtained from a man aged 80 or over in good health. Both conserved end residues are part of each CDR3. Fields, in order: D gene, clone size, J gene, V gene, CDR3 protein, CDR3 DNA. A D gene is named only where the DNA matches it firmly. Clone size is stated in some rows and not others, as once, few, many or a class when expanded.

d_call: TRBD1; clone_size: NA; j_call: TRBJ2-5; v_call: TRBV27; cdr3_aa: CASRGQSTATQYF; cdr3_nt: TGTGCCAGCAGGGGACAGTCAACAGCGACCCAGTACTTC
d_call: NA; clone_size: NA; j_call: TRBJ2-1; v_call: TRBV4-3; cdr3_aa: CASSQDPQGYSYNEQFF; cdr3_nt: TGCGCCAGCAGCCAAGACCCCCAGGGGTACTCCTACAATGAGCAGTTCTTC
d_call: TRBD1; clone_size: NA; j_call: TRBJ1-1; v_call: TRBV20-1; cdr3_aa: CSAPRTGSRTEAFF; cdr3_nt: TGCAGTGCTCCCCGGACAGGGTCGAGAACTGAAGCTTTCTTT
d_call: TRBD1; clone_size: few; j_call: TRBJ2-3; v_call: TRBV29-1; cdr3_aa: CSVRRDSGDTQYF; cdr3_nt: TGCAGCGTTAGACGGGACAGCGGAGATACGCAGTATTTT
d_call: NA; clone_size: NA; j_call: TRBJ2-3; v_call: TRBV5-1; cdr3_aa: CASSIGTGVDTQYF; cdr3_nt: TGCGCCAGCAGCATCGGGACCGGGGTGGATACGCAGTATTTT
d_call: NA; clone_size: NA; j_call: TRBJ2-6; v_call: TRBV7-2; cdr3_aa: CASSLTSAGTGANVLTF; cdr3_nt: TGTGCCAGCAGCTTAACATCTGCGGGGACTGGGGCCAACGTCCTGACTTTC
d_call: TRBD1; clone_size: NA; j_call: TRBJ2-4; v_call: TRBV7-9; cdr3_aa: CASSLGQGLNIQYF; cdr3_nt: TGTGCCAGCAGCTTGGGACAGGGCTTAAACATTCAGTACTTC
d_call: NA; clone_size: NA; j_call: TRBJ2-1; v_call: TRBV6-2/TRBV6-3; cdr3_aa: CASSYDPGRHNEQFF; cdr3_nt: TGTGCCAGCAGTTACGACCCAGGGCGGCACAATGAGCAGTTCTTC
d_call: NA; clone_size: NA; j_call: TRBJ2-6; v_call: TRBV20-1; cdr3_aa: CSARGPSSGANVLTF; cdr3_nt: TGCAGTGCTAGAGGCCCTAGCTCTGGGGCCAACGTCCTGACTTTC
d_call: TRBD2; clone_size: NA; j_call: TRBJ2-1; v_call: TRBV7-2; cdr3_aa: CASTSGNYNEQFF; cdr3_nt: TGTGCCAGTACTAGCGGGAACTACAATGAGCAGTTCTTC
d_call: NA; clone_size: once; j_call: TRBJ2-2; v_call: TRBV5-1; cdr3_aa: CASSLDHRQEGELFF; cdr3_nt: TGCGCCAGCAGCTTGGATCACCGCCAGGAAGGGGAGCTGTTTTTT
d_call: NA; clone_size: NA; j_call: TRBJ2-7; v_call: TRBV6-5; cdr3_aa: CASRPILTSYEQYF; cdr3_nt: TGTGCTAGCAGACCGATACTCACCTCCTACGAGCAGTACTTC
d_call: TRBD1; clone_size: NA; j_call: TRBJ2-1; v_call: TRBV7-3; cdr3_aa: CASSVGTANEQFF; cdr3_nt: TGTGCCAGCAGTGTAGGGACAGCTAATGAGCAGTTCTTC
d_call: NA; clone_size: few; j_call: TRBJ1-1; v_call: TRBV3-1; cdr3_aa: CASSQGEYTEAFF; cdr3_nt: TGTGCCAGCAGCCAAGGAGAGTACACTGAAGCTTTCTTT
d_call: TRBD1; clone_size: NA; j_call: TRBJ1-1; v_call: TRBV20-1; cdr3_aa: CSARSTGGTEAFF; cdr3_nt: TGCAGTGCTAGATCCACAGGGGGCACTGAAGCTTTCTTT
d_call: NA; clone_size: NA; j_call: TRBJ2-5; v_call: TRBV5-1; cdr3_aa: CASSQGLTQETQYF; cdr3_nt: TGCGCCAGCAGCCAAGGACTCACCCAAGAGACCCAGTACTTC
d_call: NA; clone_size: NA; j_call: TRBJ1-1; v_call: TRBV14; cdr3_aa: CASSQDAGTLGAFF; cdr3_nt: TGTGCCAGCAGCCAAGATGCGGGGACACTAGGAGCTTTCTTT
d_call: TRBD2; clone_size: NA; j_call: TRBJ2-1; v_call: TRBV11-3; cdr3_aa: CASSPTSGVHNEQFF; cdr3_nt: TGTGCCAGCAGCCCGACTAGCGGGGTACACAATGAGCAGTTCTTC
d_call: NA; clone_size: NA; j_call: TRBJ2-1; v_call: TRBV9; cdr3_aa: CASSADSYNEQFF; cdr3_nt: TGTGCCAGCAGCGCAGACAGCTACAATGAGCAGTTCTTC
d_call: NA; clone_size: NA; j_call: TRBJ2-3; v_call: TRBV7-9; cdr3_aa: CASSLDYPSTDTQYF; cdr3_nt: TGTGCCAGCAGCTTAGACTACCCTAGCACAGATACGCAGTATTTT
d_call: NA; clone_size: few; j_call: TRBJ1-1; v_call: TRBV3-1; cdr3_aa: CASSQVDRNTEAFF; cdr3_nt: TGTGCCAGCAGCCAAGTGGACAGGAACACTGAAGCTTTCTTT
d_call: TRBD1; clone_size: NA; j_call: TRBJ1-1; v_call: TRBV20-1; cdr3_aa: CSARGQGYTEAFF; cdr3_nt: TGCAGTGCTAGAGGACAGGGCTACACTGAAGCTTTCTTT
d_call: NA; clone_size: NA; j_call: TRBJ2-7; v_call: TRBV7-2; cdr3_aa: CASSRDLKAYEQYF; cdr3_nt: TGTGCCAGCAGCCGGGACCTAAAAGCCTACGAGCAGTACTTC
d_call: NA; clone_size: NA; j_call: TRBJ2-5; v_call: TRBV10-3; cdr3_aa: CAISGRGQGERETQYF; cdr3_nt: TGTGCCATCAGTGGGCGGGGGCAGGGCGAAAGAGAGACCCAGTACTTC
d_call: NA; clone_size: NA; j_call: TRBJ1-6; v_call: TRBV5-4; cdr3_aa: CASGRESNSPLHF; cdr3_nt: TGTGCCAGCGGCAGGGAATCTAATTCACCCCTCCACTTT
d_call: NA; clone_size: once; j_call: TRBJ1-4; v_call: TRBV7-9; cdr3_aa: CASSLGVGVRDEKLFF; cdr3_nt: TGTGCCAGCAGCTTAGGCGTAGGGGTGCGCGATGAAAAACTGTTTTTT
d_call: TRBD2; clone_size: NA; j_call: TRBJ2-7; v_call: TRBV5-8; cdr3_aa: CASSPTAGGRYEQYF; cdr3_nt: TGTGCCAGCAGCCCAACAGCGGGGGGCCGGTACGAGCAGTACTTC
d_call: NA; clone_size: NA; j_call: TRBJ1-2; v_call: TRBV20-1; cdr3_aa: CSAPMDPGRPYGYTF; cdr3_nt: TGCAGTGCCCCCATGGACCCAGGACGTCCTTATGGCTACACCTTC
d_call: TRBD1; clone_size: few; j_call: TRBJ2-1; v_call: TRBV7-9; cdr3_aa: CASSSYRGTYNEQFF; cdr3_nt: TGTGCCAGCAGCTCGTACAGGGGCACCTACAATGAGCAGTTCTTC
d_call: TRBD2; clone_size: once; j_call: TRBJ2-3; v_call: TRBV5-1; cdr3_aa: CASRHLGLAGREDTQYF; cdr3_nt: TGCGCCAGCCGCCACCTTGGACTAGCGGGGAGAGAAGATACGCAGTATTTT
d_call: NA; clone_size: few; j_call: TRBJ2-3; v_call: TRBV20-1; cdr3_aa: CSAGRTDTDTQYF; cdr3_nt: TGCAGTGCCGGGCGGACAGACACAGATACGCAGTATTTT
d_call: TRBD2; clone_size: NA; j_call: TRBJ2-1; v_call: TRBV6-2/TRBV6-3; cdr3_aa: CATKPTSGWSNEQFF; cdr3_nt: TGTGCCACCAAACCAACTAGCGGGTGGTCGAATGAGCAGTTCTTC
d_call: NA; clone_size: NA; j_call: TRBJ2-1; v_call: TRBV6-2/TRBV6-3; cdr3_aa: CASSYGSGSYNEQFF; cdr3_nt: TGTGCCAGCAGTTACGGTAGCGGCTCCTACAATGAGCAGTTCTTC
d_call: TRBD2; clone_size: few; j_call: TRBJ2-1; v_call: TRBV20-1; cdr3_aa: CSAGGDAGGRSYNEQFF; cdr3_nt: TGCAGTGCTGGAGGGGATGCGGGAGGACGCTCCTACAATGAGCAGTTCTTC
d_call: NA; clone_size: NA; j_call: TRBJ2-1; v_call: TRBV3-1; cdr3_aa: CASTGRADSYNEQFF; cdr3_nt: TGTGCCAGCACAGGACGAGCAGACTCCTACAATGAGCAGTTCTTC
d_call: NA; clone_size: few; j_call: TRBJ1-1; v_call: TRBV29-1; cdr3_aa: CSVVARLTNTEAFF; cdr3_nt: TGCAGCGTCGTCGCACGACTGACGAACACTGAAGCTTTCTTT
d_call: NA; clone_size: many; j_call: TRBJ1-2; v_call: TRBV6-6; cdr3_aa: CASSYPTDTAGYTF; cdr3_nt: TGTGCCAGCAGTTACCCGACAGATACCGCTGGCTACACCTTC
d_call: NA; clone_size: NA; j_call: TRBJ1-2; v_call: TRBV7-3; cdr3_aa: CASSLQQGIGGYTF; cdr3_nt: TGTGCCAGCAGCTTACAACAGGGAATAGGTGGCTACACCTTC
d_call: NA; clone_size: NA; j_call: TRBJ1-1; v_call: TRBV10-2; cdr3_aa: CASSETDRGGAEAFF; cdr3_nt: TGCGCCAGCAGTGAGACGGACCGGGGAGGGGCTGAAGCTTTCTTT
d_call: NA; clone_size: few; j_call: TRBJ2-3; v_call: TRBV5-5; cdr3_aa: CASTPEAISTDTQYF; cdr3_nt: TGTGCCAGCACCCCCGAGGCGATAAGCACAGATACGCAGTATTTT
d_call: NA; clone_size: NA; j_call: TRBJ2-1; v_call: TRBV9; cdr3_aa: CASSKGNNEQFF; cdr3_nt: TGTGCCAGCAGTAAGGGGAACAATGAGCAGTTCTTC
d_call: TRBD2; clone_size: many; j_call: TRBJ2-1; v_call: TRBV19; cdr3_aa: CASRREGPYEQFF; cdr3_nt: TGTGCCAGCCGGCGGGAGGGCCCTTATGAGCAGTTCTTC
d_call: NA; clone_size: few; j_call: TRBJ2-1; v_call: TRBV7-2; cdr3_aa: CASSSPDGLNNEQFF; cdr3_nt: TGTGCCAGCAGCTCCCCCGACGGACTAAACAATGAGCAGTTCTTC
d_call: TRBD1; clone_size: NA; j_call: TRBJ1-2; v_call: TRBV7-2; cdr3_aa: CASSLSVTGTGINGYTF; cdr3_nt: TGTGCCAGCAGCTTAAGTGTGACAGGGACAGGGATTAATGGCTACACCTTC
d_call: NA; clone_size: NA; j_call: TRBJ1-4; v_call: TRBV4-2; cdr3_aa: CASSRHLEISGTKGDATNEKLFF; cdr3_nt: TGTGCCAGCAGCCGCCACCTTGAAATATCCGGGACAAAGGGGGATGCAACTAATGAAAAACTGTTTTTT